Below, 3 T cell receptor beta chains from the same sample are listed, as sequenced in a study of patients and donors after allogeneic stem cell transplantation. MiXCR, applied by TCRdb to the RT-PCR reads, yields one record per CDR3 protein. This sample has about 960,000 distinct CDR3 sequences, with 18% found just once. The specimen was blood, either unsorted or a sorted T cell fraction (not recorded which). All receptors derive from a human donor who was either an allogeneic HSCT recipient or a stem cell or donor lymphocyte infusion donor (not recorded which). It is not recorded whose cells these are; they may come from a transplant donor.

The chain recombines TRBV2 with TRBJ2-2; the D gene is possibly TRBD2 (5 bases). This CDR3 has 15 amino acids. The germline V and J ends were trimmed by 5 bases and 6 bases, with 16 bases remaining between them. Germline V gene data show CDR1 as SNHLY and CDR2 as FYNNEI. The CDR3 is CASSRLAERPGELFF. Written as DNA, the CDR3 is TGTGCCAGCAGTCGGCTAGCTGAGAGACCCGGGGAGCTGTTTTTT.

This chain links TRBV7-9 with TRBJ2-3; possibly TRBD1 or TRBD2 for D (6 bases each). Germline loops: CDR1 SEHNR, CDR2 FQNEAQ (reference sequence). CDR3 length: 14 residues. For the CDR3, the DNA is TGTGTCGGGGGTGGAACAGGGTCAACAGATACGCAGTATTTT. Encoded protein: CVGGGTGSTDTQYF.

DNA of the CDR3: TGTGCCAGCAGTTACTCGATGGGGGGGCAGGGGGCCAAAAACATTCAGTACTTC. It encodes CASSYSMGGQGAKNIQYF. This chain joins TRBV6-5 and TRBJ2-4; tentatively, D is TRBD2 (7 bases). The germline gives CDR1 MNHEY, CDR2 SVGAGI. Trimming left V 0 bases short and J 1 base short, with 16 bases between. CDR3 size: 18 residues.